One sample yielded the 7 T cell receptor beta chains listed below, sequenced in a study of identical twins. MiXCR was run by TCRdb on the 5' RACE reads, yielding one entry per CDR3 protein. The sample consists of 450,000 to 500,000 distinct CDR3 sequences, approximately 14% of them appearing once. This same sample was also taken into another study, of yellow fever vaccine responses in identical twins.

Sequencing was performed on CD4+ T cells sorted from blood. The origin of the receptors is a young woman in good health.

This clonotype was detected a few times. The chain links TRBV20-1 to TRBJ2-7; D remains ambiguous. Trimming stripped 3 bases from V and 1 base from J, with 10 bases between. The length of the CDR3 is 13 residues. CDR1 is DFQATT and CDR2 is SNEGSKA in the germline V gene (reference sequence). CDR3 DNA: TGCAGTGCTAGCCCGTTTGGGTCCTACGAGCAGTACTTC. Translating gives CSASPFGSYEQYF.

The chain uses TRBV12-3 or TRBV12-4 and TRBJ2-3; maybe TRBD1 (6 bases). This CDR3 comprises 15 residues. V lost 3 bases to trimming and J lost 2 bases, with 12 bases between them. The CDR3, as DNA: TGTGCCAGCAGTTTTTGGACAGACCCCACAGATACGCAGTATTTT. Protein: CASSFWTDPTDTQYF.

This clonotype was picked up one time. The CDR3 DNA follows: TGCAGTGCTTCTCAGGGGCACTATGGCTACACCTTC. As protein: CSASQGHYGYTF. The chain carries TRBV20-1 and TRBJ1-2; D perhaps matches TRBD1 (6 bases). The V end lost 5 bases, the J end lost 3 bases, and 10 bases lay between the germline ends. This CDR3 contains 12 residues. From germline, CDR1 is DFQATT and CDR2 SNEGSKA (reference sequence).

This clonotype was seen only a few times. The genes are TRBV11-2 and TRBJ2-2, with D unresolved. V was trimmed by 5 bases and J by 3 bases, leaving 10 bases between them. From germline, CDR1 is SGHAT and CDR2 FQNNGV. This CDR3 spans 14 amino acids. For the CDR3, the DNA is TGTGCCAGCAGCATCCAGCAATACACCGGGGAGCTGTTTTTT. It encodes CASSIQQYTGELFF.

There are a few counts of this clonotype. The J gene is TRBJ2-3, the V gene TRBV3-1, with 8 nucleotides matching TRBD1. J gave up 3 bases and V 5 bases, and 7 bases lay outside the gene matches. The germline gives CDR1 LGHDT, CDR2 YNNKEL (reference sequence). The CDR3 runs to 15 residues. This chain's CDR3 is CASSRTGSRTDTQYF. CDR3 nucleotide sequence: TGTGCCAGCAGCAGGACAGGGAGTAGAACAGATACGCAGTATTTT.

This clonotype was observed a few times. The V and J genes are TRBV21-1 and TRBJ2-7; TRBD1 was called by the table and not checked on the DNA. TRBV21-1 is a pseudogene locus. The CDR3 sequence is 12 residues long. The DNA for the CDR3 is TGTGCCTGCCCGGGACCCACCTACGAGCAGTACTTC. Amino acid sequence: CACPGPTYEQYF.

The V gene is TRBV5-5, the J gene TRBJ2-7; 7 positions agree with TRBD1. Germline V CDR1 and CDR2: SGHKS, YYEKEE (reference sequence). The V and J ends lost 4 bases and 4 bases, in that order; junction bases with no gene match: 5. This CDR3 has 13 amino acids. CDR3 nucleotides: TGTGCCAGCAGCGAGACGACAGGGTACGAGCAGTACTTC. Amino acids: CASSETTGYEQYF.